The 10 T cell receptor beta chains reported below all come from one sample, sequenced in a study of PD-1 blockade in classical Hodgkin lymphoma (dated by TCRdb to 2019 to 2021). Receptor libraries were prepared by the immunoSEQ multiplex PCR assay. In TCRdb, the immuneACCESS table is reduced to in-frame sequences with V and J assigned. These tables do not hold every clone; where another copy was compared, an unresolved V gene accounts for under half, and the others remain unexplained. The sample yields tens of thousands of clones; 65% to 80% were counted once. The leading ten clones occupy approximately 12% of the sample. In the paper's terms, the time point label means: cycle 4 day 1 (C4D1), after 5 to 7 weeks of nivolumab. Every trial patient had relapsed after autologous stem cell transplantation, and cohorts A, B and C differed in prior brentuximab vedotin exposure. The material was peripheral blood mononuclear cells (PBMCs), obtained before the fourth cycle of nivolumab. These receptors were obtained from a human donor with classical Hodgkin lymphoma.

The genes are TRBV25-1 and TRBJ1-1; D uncertain. There are 11 residues in the CDR3. The V end lost 4 bases, the J end lost 4 bases, and 4 bases lay between the germline ends. CDR1 and CDR2 (germline): MGHDK, SYGVNS. This CDR3 is CASSVSTEAFF. The CDR3 region has the DNA TGTGCCAGCAGTGTTAGCACTGAAGCTTTCTTT.

The CDR3 loop reads CASSIMRGGGSAFF. The CDR3 DNA is TGTGCCAGTAGTATAATGCGGGGCGGCGGGTCGGCTTTCTTT. The chain combines TRBV19 with TRBJ1-1; the D gene is possibly TRBD1 (5 bases). Deletions cut 2 bases from V and 11 bases from J, with 18 bases between. Germline V gene data show CDR1 as LNHDA and CDR2 as SQIVND (reference sequence). CDR3 length: 14 amino acids. Using reference TRBV19 and TRBJ1-1 for the parts outside the CDR3, the full variable domain is DGGITQSPKYLFRKEGQNVTLSCEQNLNHDAMYWYRQDPGQGLRLIYYSQIVNDFQKGDIAEGYSVSREKKESFPLTVTSAQKNPTAFYLCASSIMRGGGSAFFGQGTRLTVV.

The V and J genes are TRBV7-9 and TRBJ2-1, with D unclear. V shed 8 bases and J shed 4 bases, with 9 bases lying between them. The CDR3 is 12 amino acids. Per the germline V gene, CDR1 is SEHNR and CDR2 is FQNEAQ (reference sequence). CDR3 nucleotides: TGTGCCAGCTGTATAATTTACAATGAGCAGTTCTTC. Translating it yields CASCIIYNEQFF.

This sequence joins TRBV15 and TRBJ2-1; 10 nucleotides line up with TRBD2. Per the germline V gene, CDR1 is LNHNV and CDR2 is YYDKDF (reference sequence). The V gene end was trimmed by 4 bases and the J gene end by 8 bases; junction bases not matched to a gene: 20. The CDR3 consists of 19 residues. The CDR3 DNA follows: TGTGCCACCAGCAAATGGGGGCTAGCGGGAGATGCAGAGAGCCATGAGCAGTTCTTC. It yields the protein CATSKWGLAGDAESHEQFF.

The chain couples TRBV14 to TRBJ1-2; the D is unclear. Trimming shortened V by 1 base and J by 4 bases, and 16 bases separated the two germline ends. The germline CDR1 and CDR2 sequences are SGHDN and FVKESK. CDR3 length equals 16 residues. The CDR3 here is CASSQGVLAGGYGYTF. The CDR3 nucleotides are TGTGCCAGCAGCCAAGGAGTCTTGGCAGGAGGCTATGGCTACACCTTC.

The CDR3 DNA reads as TGTGCCAGCAGTGACGAGCGGCAGGCGGAGACCCAGTACTTC. Amino acids: CASSDERQAETQYF. The V call is TRBV6-4, the J call TRBJ2-5, with D perhaps matching TRBD2 (5 bases). Per the germline V gene, CDR1 is MRHNA and CDR2 is SNTAGT. V dropped 2 bases and J dropped 5 bases, with 12 bases sitting between them. The CDR3 has 14 amino acids.

The chain carries TRBV19 and TRBJ2-2, with a tentative D call TRBD2 (5 bases). The V end lost 3 bases, the J end lost 3 bases, and 5 bases lay between the germline ends. The germline CDR1 and CDR2 sequences are LNHDA and SQIVND (reference sequence). The CDR3 is 13 amino acids. In DNA, the CDR3 is TGTGCCAGTAGTATGGAGGACACCGGGGAGCTGTTTTTT. This encodes CASSMEDTGELFF.

This clone was found many times. CDR3 sequence reads: CASSLMGTQLLGSYEQYF. CDR3 DNA: TGTGCCAGCAGTCTCATGGGCACTCAACTCTTGGGGTCCTACGAGCAGTACTTC. The chain combines TRBV5-6 with TRBJ2-7; D is undetermined. The germline gives CDR1 SGHDT, CDR2 YYEEEE. V was shortened by 5 bases and J by 1 base, with 25 bases between the two germline ends. The CDR3 length is 18 residues.

The V and J genes are TRBV9 and TRBJ2-5, with D uncertain. Trimming shortened V by 3 bases and J by 4 bases, and 10 bases separated the two germline ends. The germline CDR1 and CDR2 sequences are SGDLS and YYNGEE. CDR3 size: 13 residues. The CDR3 here is CASSGPVGETQYF. In DNA, the CDR3 is TGTGCCAGCAGCGGACCGGTAGGAGAGACCCAGTACTTC.

This sequence joins TRBV9 and TRBJ2-1; 8 positions agree with TRBD2. CDR1 and CDR2 (germline): SGDLS, YYNGEE. The CDR3 is 14 amino acids. With 0 bases clipped from V and 10 bases from J, the junction kept 6 bases outside the gene matches. CDR3 bases: TGTGCCAGCAGCGTAGCTAGTGCTAGCGGGGAGCAGTTCTTC. It translates to CASSVASASGEQFF.